What follows are 22 T cell receptor beta chains derived from one specimen sequenced in a study of blood T cell repertoires in COVID-19. Clones were read by immunoSEQ multiplex PCR, and TCRdb kept only the in-frame ones, dropping some. The top ten clones hold more than 15% of a sample with about 76,000 clones, about 82% of them seen once. Sequencing was done on a sample of peripheral blood. These receptors originate from a woman aged 55-69 years with acute or convalescent COVID-19.

The chain uses TRBV19 and TRBJ1-5, with TRBD1 identical over 7 bases. Germline values: CDR1 LNHDA, CDR2 SQIVND (reference sequence). Germline trimming cut 3 bases from V and 4 bases from J; bases unmatched to any gene: 6. The CDR3 runs to 15 residues. Here the CDR3 DNA reads TGTGCCAGTAGTATTTTACAGGGGTATAATCAGCCCCAGCATTTT. Translated, it gives CASSILQGYNQPQHF.

The rearrangement uses TRBV19 and TRBJ2-4; a possible D gene is TRBD1 (5 bases). Between the trimmed V and J ends, which lost 5 bases and 5 bases, there was a span of 13 bases. The CDR3 is 14 amino acids. Germline CDR1 and CDR2: LNHDA and SQIVND (reference sequence). CDR3 DNA: TGTGCCAGTAGTCCTTTCTCGACAGAAAACATTCAGTACTTC. Its protein product is CASSPFSTENIQYF.

J is TRBJ1-1 and V is TRBV4-1, with 8 bases matching TRBD1. The CDR3 runs 18 residues. Losses at the gene ends were 0 bases for V and 1 base for J; bases not matched to a gene: 10. The germline V gene encodes CDR1 MGHRA and CDR2 YSYEKL. The CDR3 nucleotides read TGCGCCAGCAGCCAAGAAGCCTTTGGGCAGGGGGCGAACACTGAAGCTTTCTTT. Its translation is CASSQEAFGQGANTEAFF.

The V and J genes are TRBV2 and TRBJ2-7; 11 bases agree with TRBD1. Germline V lookup: CDR1 SNHLY, CDR2 FYNNEI. The CDR3 loop spans 14 amino acids. The ends lost 6 bases at V and 1 base at J; junction bases unmatched: 2. Here the CDR3 DNA reads TGTGCCAGCAGAGGGGACAGGGGGTCCTACGAGCAGTACTTC. It translates to CASRGDRGSYEQYF.

This clone was picked up a small number of times. V gene TRBV27 combines with J gene TRBJ1-5, with D perhaps TRBD1 (6 bases). The CDR3 length is 15 residues. Germline CDR1 MNHEY, CDR2 SMNVEV (reference sequence). Trimming took 0 bases from V and 7 from J, leaving 13 bases between them. The DNA for the CDR3 is TGTGCCAGCAGTTTATCGCAGGGGATGAGGCAGCCCCAGCATTTT. Translation gives CASSLSQGMRQPQHF.

V usage is TRBV19 and J usage is TRBJ1-5, with D tentatively TRBD1 (6 bases). The V end lost 5 bases, the J end lost 2 bases, and 10 bases lay between the germline ends. Germline CDR1 LNHDA, CDR2 SQIVND (reference sequence). This CDR3 is 14 amino acids long. The CDR3 is CASSRAGGNQPQHF. For the CDR3, the DNA is TGTGCCAGTAGTCGGGCAGGGGGCAATCAGCCCCAGCATTTT.

V is TRBV4-1 and J is TRBJ1-3, with D tentatively TRBD1 (6 bases). This CDR3 has 15 residues. The V end lost 6 bases, the J end lost 4 bases, and 16 bases lay between the germline ends. Germline V gene data show CDR1 as MGHRA and CDR2 as YSYEKL. CDR3 in amino acids: CASSPGTGFGNTIYF. CDR3 coding DNA: TGCGCCAGCAGTCCTGGTACAGGGTTCGGAAACACCATATATTTT.

This clone appeared a single time. The chain links TRBV28 to TRBJ1-2; no firm D call. Germline CDR1 is MDHEN and CDR2 is SYDVKM. The V gene lost 1 base and the J gene lost 5 bases, with 14 bases spanning the gap. The CDR3 extends over 15 amino acids. CDR3 DNA sequence: TGTGCCAGCAGTTTATCTCGGGGATTCGGGTATGGCTACACCTTC. It yields the protein CASSLSRGFGYGYTF.

The gene calls are TRBV2 and TRBJ1-1; 11 bases fit TRBD1. The CDR3 extends over 15 amino acids. Losses at the gene ends were 7 bases for V and 6 bases for J; bases not matched to a gene: 10. Germline V gene lookup returns CDR1 SNHLY and CDR2 FYNNEI. The CDR3 DNA follows: TGTGCCAGCACCCTTGGACAGGGGGCTTCAGCTGAAGCTTTCTTT. Translation: CASTLGQGASAEAFF.

This rearrangement joins TRBV6-5 to TRBJ1-5; TRBD1 might be the D (6 bases). Trimming pared 3 bases from V and 3 bases from J, leaving 9 bases between. The germline gives CDR1 MNHEY, CDR2 SVGAGI. This CDR3 is 14 amino acids long. The CDR3, as DNA: TGTGCCAGCAGTTATGGACAGCCCAATCAGCCCCAGCATTTT. Its translation is CASSYGQPNQPQHF.

The chain combines TRBV6-5 with TRBJ1-6, with 7 bases that match TRBD1. Germline-derived CDR1 and CDR2 are MNHEY and SVGAGI. The V segment lost 10 bases and the J segment 7 bases; nucleotides outside the gene matches: 10. CDR3 length equals 14 residues. This chain's CDR3 is CATLRDSRNSPLHF. In nucleotides, the CDR3 is TGTGCCACCCTCCGGGACAGCAGGAATTCACCCCTCCACTTT.

The V and J genes are TRBV12-3 or TRBV12-4 and TRBJ2-5, with no clear D. V was shortened by 5 bases and J by 5 bases, with 9 bases between the two germline ends. The CDR3 is 12 residues long. The CDR3 DNA reads as TGTGCCAGCAGTCCGTCGGTGGAGACCCAGTACTTC. As protein: CASSPSVETQYF.

There are a few counts of this clone. V is TRBV7-3 and J is TRBJ1-6, with unresolved D. Trimming stripped 5 bases from V and 10 bases from J, with 12 bases between. The CDR3 is 13 residues long. Germline CDR1 is SGHTA and CDR2 is FQGTGA. The CDR3 DNA is TGTGCCAGCAGCCCTCAGGCCAGGTCACCCCTCCACTTT. Its translation is CASSPQARSPLHF.

The chain combines TRBV7-6 with TRBJ2-1; 11 bases fit TRBD1. Germline assignment: CDR1 SGHVS and CDR2 FNYEAQ. Trimming removed 3 bases from V and 7 bases from J; junction bases left unmatched: 5. This CDR3 region has 15 residues. DNA for the CDR3: TGTGCCAGCAGCTTGGGACAGGGGGTGGTGAATGAGCAGTTCTTC. This codes for CASSLGQGVVNEQFF.

The V call is TRBV6-1, the J call TRBJ1-1; perhaps TRBD1 as D (6 bases). Germline CDR1 MNHNS, CDR2 SASEGT. This CDR3 spans 14 amino acids. V was trimmed by 3 bases and J by 5 bases, leaving 13 bases between them. The CDR3: CASSDAGADTEAFF. CDR3 in DNA: TGTGCCAGCAGTGATGCGGGGGCAGATACTGAAGCTTTCTTT.

Here the CDR3 reads CASSPGTYREAFF. The DNA for the CDR3 is TGTGCCAGCTCACCTGGGACATACCGTGAAGCTTTCTTT. This sequence joins TRBV18 and TRBJ1-1; D is possibly TRBD1 (6 bases). V was clipped by 3 bases and J by 7 bases, with 12 bases between them. Germline V gene lookup returns CDR1 KGHSH and CDR2 LQKENI. The CDR3 has 13 residues. Looking up the rest from reference TRBV18 and TRBJ1-1 gives the full variable domain: NAGVMQNPRHLVRRRGQEARLRCSPMKGHSHVYWYRQLPEEGLKFMVYLQKENIIDESGMPKERFSAEFPKEGPSILRIQQVVRGDSAAYFCASSPGTYREAFFGQGTRLTVV.

The chain couples TRBV7-9 to TRBJ2-5, with 7 bases matching TRBD2. The CDR3 has 14 amino acids. Germline CDR1 SEHNR, CDR2 FQNEAQ (reference sequence). V shed 4 bases and J 4 bases; nucleotides not matched to a gene: 6. The chain's CDR3 is CASSSVPGGETQYF. The CDR3 DNA is TGTGCCAGCAGCTCCGTCCCGGGGGGAGAGACCCAGTACTTC.

This chain uses TRBV5-1 with TRBJ2-7; 7 bases align to TRBD1. The CDR3 runs to 13 residues. V trimming: 1 base; J trimming: 3 bases; junction bases outside the gene matches: 1. Germline-derived CDR1 and CDR2 are SGHRS and YFSETQ. The CDR3 region is CASSLQGDYEQYV. For the CDR3, the DNA is TGCGCCAGCAGCTTGCAGGGGGACTACGAGCAGTACGTC.

V usage is TRBV6-1 and J usage is TRBJ2-1, with D perhaps matching TRBD1 (5 bases). Germline loops: CDR1 MNHNS, CDR2 SASEGT. CDR3 size: 13 residues. Trimming took off 3 bases at V and 8 bases at J, with 11 bases between the two ends. The CDR3, as DNA: TGTGCCAGCAGTGACAGGGTGGTGGATGAGCAGTTCTTC. Translated, it gives CASSDRVVDEQFF.

This chain links TRBV29-1 with TRBJ2-7; 10 nucleotides line up with TRBD1. Germline lookup yields CDR1 SQVTM and CDR2 ANQGSEA. This CDR3 region has 14 residues. V lost 1 base and J lost 3; bases outside the gene matches: 3. CDR3 region: CSVEAGTGVYEQYF. CDR3 DNA: TGCAGCGTTGAAGCCGGGACAGGGGTCTACGAGCAGTACTTC.

The chain joins TRBV20-1 to TRBJ1-4; no firm D call. Germline CDR1 and CDR2: DFQATT and SNEGSKA (reference sequence). V lost 3 bases and J 3 bases, leaving 8 bases between the germline ends. This CDR3 spans 13 amino acids. Here the CDR3 DNA reads TGCAGTGCTAGTTTCTCTTCTAATGAAAAACTGTTTTTT. Protein: CSASFSSNEKLFF.

The chain links TRBV6-5 to TRBJ1-6; 10 positions agree with TRBD1. J gave up 10 bases and V 6 bases, and 6 bases lay outside the gene matches. The CDR3 has 14 amino acids. The germline V gene has CDR1 MNHEY and CDR2 SVGAGI. The CDR3 protein is CASSSGTGESPLHF. CDR3 bases: TGTGCCAGCAGCTCCGGGACAGGGGAATCACCCCTCCACTTT.